One and the same sample provided the 17 T cell receptor beta chains below, sequenced in a study of T cells in Graves' hyperthyroidism and ophthalmopathy. Authors of the study amplified TCR beta CDR3 regions from RNA transcripts. A first-round RT-PCR of the TCR CDR3 used the HTBI primer set. Via MiXCR, TCRdb re-called the multiplex PCR reads, giving one row per CDR3 protein. The sample gives about 360,000 distinct CDR3 sequences, roughly 13% of which show up once; around 9.2% is in the top ten. Sequencing input: blood. Receptors originate from a woman younger than 30 with Graves' hyperthyroidism.

The rearrangement links TRBV5-1 to TRBJ2-3; 9 bases agree with TRBD2. V lost 0 bases and J lost 4; bases outside the gene matches: 12. In germline, CDR1 is SGHRS, CDR2 YFSETQ. The CDR3 has 18 residues. CDR3 sequence: CASSLARASSGKADTQYF. The CDR3, as DNA: TGCGCCAGCAGCTTGGCCCGTGCGTCTAGCGGGAAAGCAGATACGCAGTATTTT.

The rearrangement joins TRBV27 to TRBJ1-4; maybe TRBD1 (5 bases). In germline, CDR1 is MNHEY, CDR2 SMNVEV (reference sequence). The CDR3 is 16 amino acids. V was shortened by 2 bases and J by 5 bases, with 15 bases between the two germline ends. The CDR3 spells CASSLTGGSFNEKLFF. The DNA of the CDR3 is TGTGCCAGCAGTTTAACGGGGGGGAGTTTCAATGAAAAACTGTTTTTT. Drawing the rest from reference TRBV27 and TRBJ1-4, the complete variable domain is EAQVTQNPRYLITVTGKKLTVTCSQNMNHEYMSWYRQDPGLGLRQIYYSMNVEVTDKGDVPEGYKVSRKEKRNFPLILESPSPNQTSLYFCASSLTGGSFNEKLFFGSGTQLSVL.

In this sample, this clonotype turned up a few times. The chain employs TRBV5-6 and TRBJ2-7, with 8 bases matching TRBD2. CDR3 length equals 13 residues. The germline gives CDR1 SGHDT, CDR2 YYEEEE. The J segment lost 6 bases and the V segment lost 8 bases, leaving 10 bases of the junction unmatched. The CDR3 DNA reads TGTGCCAGTCTGCGGGGGGCCTTGGGCGAGCAGTACTTC. Its translation: CASLRGALGEQYF.

This chain links TRBV5-1 with TRBJ2-7; D uncertain. This CDR3 has 15 amino acids. Germline V CDR1 and CDR2: SGHRS, YFSETQ. With 0 bases removed from V and 7 bases from J, the gap between germline ends came to 17 bases. The CDR3 here is CASSLVSQTLWEQYF. The CDR3 DNA sequence: TGCGCCAGCAGCTTGGTGTCCCAGACGCTGTGGGAGCAGTACTTC.

The genes are TRBV14 and TRBJ2-1; TRBD1 might be the D (6 bases). V lost 0 bases to trimming and J lost 9 bases, with 21 bases between them. The CDR3 contains 17 residues. Per germline, CDR1 SGHDN and CDR2 FVKESK. Written as DNA, the CDR3 is TGTGCCAGCAGCCAAGAAGATTGGACAGTTGCCCTAGGTGAGCAGTTCTTC. Protein product: CASSQEDWTVALGEQFF.

CDR3 sequence (DNA): TGCGCCAGCAGCCAAGTATGGTTGGCCAAAAACATTCAGTACTTC. Translating it yields CASSQVWLAKNIQYF. The chain combines TRBV4-1 with TRBJ2-4, with D uncertain. The CDR3 runs to 15 residues. V gave up 1 base and J gave up 1 base, with 8 bases separating them. Germline loops: CDR1 MGHRA, CDR2 YSYEKL.

This clonotype was seen a handful of times. The V and J genes are TRBV6-2 or TRBV6-3 and TRBJ2-1, with 12 bases lining up with TRBD2. Matching the DNA end better, TRBJ2-7 makes the J call doubtful. Germline V gives CDR1 MNHEY, CDR2 SVGEGT. The CDR3 contains 13 residues. In nucleotides, the CDR3 is TGTGCCAGCAAGACTAGCGGGAGTGGTGAGCAGTACTTC. It translates to CASKTSGSGEQYF.

This clonotype was seen a few times. This chain uses TRBV14 with TRBJ1-2; D gene uncertain. Germline loops: CDR1 SGHDN, CDR2 FVKESK. The CDR3 covers 15 residues. Trimming removed 0 bases at V and 4 bases at J, with 12 bases between. CDR3 DNA: TGTGCCAGCAGCCAAGACCACCGGATTTTCTATGGCTACACCTTC. It is translated as CASSQDHRIFYGYTF.

This clonotype was detected ten times or more. The chain carries TRBV10-3 and TRBJ2-5, with 11 nucleotides matching TRBD2. CDR3 length: 15 amino acids. The trim removed 5 bases at V and 1 base at J, leaving 3 bases unmatched. The germline CDR1 and CDR2 sequences are ENHRY and SYGVKD. CDR3 DNA sequence: TGTGCCATCAGTCCTAGCGGGGGGATCCAAGAGACCCAGTACTTC. Protein sequence: CAISPSGGIQETQYF.

This clonotype has at least ten counts. The chain carries TRBV2 and TRBJ2-6, with D possibly being TRBD2 (6 bases). The CDR3 extends over 16 amino acids. CDR1 SNHLY and CDR2 FYNNEI come from the germline V gene. V was shortened by 7 bases and J by 4 bases, with 17 bases between the two germline ends. CDR3 region: CASTGDSRAGANVLTF. The CDR3 DNA follows: TGTGCCAGCACGGGAGACTCCCGAGCCGGGGCCAACGTCCTGACTTTC.

The gene calls are TRBV24-1 and TRBJ2-3; 16 positions match TRBD2. CDR1 and CDR2 (germline): KGHDR, SFDVKD. Unmatched junction bases numbered 10, after V lost 1 base and J lost 1 base. This CDR3 is built from 21 residues. CDR3 sequence reads: CATSDFGTSGRALSGTDTQYF. The CDR3 nucleotides read TGTGCCACCAGTGATTTCGGGACTAGCGGGAGGGCCCTCTCTGGCACAGATACGCAGTATTTT.

This clonotype was seen repeatedly, ten times or more. The chain is built from TRBV20-1 and TRBJ2-7; possible D gene TRBD2, 6 bases. The V end lost 4 bases, the J end lost 5 bases, and 21 bases lay between the germline ends. Germline V gene lookup returns CDR1 DFQATT and CDR2 SNEGSKA (reference sequence). This CDR3 is 15 amino acids long. The CDR3 here is CSAISPSGPGNEQYF. CDR3 coding DNA: TGCAGTGCTATCTCGCCGAGCGGGCCTGGCAACGAGCAGTACTTC.

The rearrangement links TRBV6-5 to TRBJ2-1; D call uncertain. From germline, CDR1 is MNHEY and CDR2 SVGAGI. The CDR3 has 18 amino acids. Trimming removed 3 bases from V and 0 bases from J, with 18 bases in between. The CDR3 DNA reads as TGTGCCAGCAGTTATCACCCCGGCAGACGCAGCTCCTACAATGAGCAGTTCTTC. It translates to CASSYHPGRRSSYNEQFF.

This clonotype appeared a few times. This rearrangement joins TRBV7-9 to TRBJ2-3, with a possible D match to TRBD1 (5 bases). V lost 1 base and J 6 bases, leaving 11 bases between the germline ends. The CDR3 totals 14 residues. Per the germline V gene, CDR1 is SEHNR and CDR2 is FQNEAQ (reference sequence). The CDR3 region is CASSLGGPGDTQYF. DNA of the CDR3: TGTGCCAGCAGCTTAGGGGGCCCGGGCGATACGCAGTATTTT.

This clonotype came up many times. This chain links TRBV20-1 with TRBJ1-1; D ambiguous. Germline values: CDR1 DFQATT, CDR2 SNEGSKA (reference sequence). The CDR3 totals 14 residues. Here the CDR3 reads CTLNIRTANTEAFF. The CDR3 DNA follows: TGCACTCTTAATATCCGGACGGCTAACACTGAAGCTTTCTTT.

This clonotype was seen ten or more times. CDR3 DNA: TGCGCCAGCAGTGAGTGGGAGGGGTGCTACGAGCAGTACTTC. It codes for CASSEWEGCYEQYF. The J gene is TRBJ2-7, the V gene TRBV10-1; 7 bases are a match to TRBD2. V dropped 1 base and J dropped 3; count of bases not matched to a gene: 3. CDR3 length: 14 residues. Germline-derived CDR1 and CDR2 are WNHNN and SYGVQD (reference sequence).

The rearrangement uses TRBV9 and TRBJ2-1, with D possibly TRBD1 on 6 matching bases. Germline V gives CDR1 SGDLS, CDR2 YYNGEE. The CDR3 extends over 13 amino acids. V lost 0 bases to trimming and J lost 7 bases, with 8 bases between them. This CDR3 is CASSVGRGNEQFF. CDR3 coding DNA: TGTGCCAGCAGCGTAGGCAGGGGAAATGAGCAGTTCTTC.